The source of this T cell receptor (beta chain) is a study of circulating CD8 cells and anti-PD-1 response in melanoma. Sorting of live CD3+CD8+TCRalphabeta+ cells by PD-1 and/or TIGIT gave four subsets. Study-level findings and limits: Peptide assays on expanded sorted subsets replaced tumor-based reactivity testing.

The QIAseq Immune Repertoire TCR panel built the libraries from roughly 16 ng of total RNA. TCRdb reprocessed the reads via MiXCR and lists one record per CDR3 protein. The sample contains under 600 distinct CDR3 sequences, 6.5% to 9% of which appear only once. The CDR3 sequence is 14 residues long. The germline V and J ends were trimmed by 0 bases and 5 bases, with 13 bases remaining between them. CDR1 and CDR2 (germline): SQVTM, ANQGSEA. In this sample, this clonotype is medium-sized (0.01 to 0.1%). Its cognate antigen is unknown. The sequencing used CD8+ T cells from PBMCs, collected at baseline or after one month of anti-PD-1 therapy (not recorded which). The origin of this receptor is a human donor with melanoma. This rearrangement joins TRBV29-1 to TRBJ1-2; D may be TRBD1 (6 bases). This chain's CDR3 is CSVEEVGGSYGYTF. The CDR3 DNA follows: TGCAGCGTTGAAGAAGTAGGGGGGTCTTATGGCTACACCTTC.